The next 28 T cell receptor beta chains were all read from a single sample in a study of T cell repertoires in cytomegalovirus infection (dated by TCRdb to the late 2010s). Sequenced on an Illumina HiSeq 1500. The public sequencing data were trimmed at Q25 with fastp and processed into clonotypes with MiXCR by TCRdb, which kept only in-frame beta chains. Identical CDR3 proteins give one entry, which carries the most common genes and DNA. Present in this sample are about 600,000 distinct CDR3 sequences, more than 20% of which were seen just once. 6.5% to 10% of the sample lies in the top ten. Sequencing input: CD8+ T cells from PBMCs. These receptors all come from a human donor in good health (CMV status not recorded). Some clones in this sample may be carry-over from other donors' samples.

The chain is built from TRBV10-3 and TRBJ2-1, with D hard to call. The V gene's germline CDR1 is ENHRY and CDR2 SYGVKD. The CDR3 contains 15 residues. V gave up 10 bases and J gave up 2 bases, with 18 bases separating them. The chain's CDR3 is CATNLKAVPYNEQFF. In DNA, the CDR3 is TGTGCCACCAATCTTAAGGCGGTTCCCTACAATGAGCAGTTCTTC.

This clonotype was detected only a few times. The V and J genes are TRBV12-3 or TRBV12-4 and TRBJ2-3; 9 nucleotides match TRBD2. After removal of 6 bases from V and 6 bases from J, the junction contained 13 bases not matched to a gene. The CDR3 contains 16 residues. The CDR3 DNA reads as TGTGCCAGCAGCCCCGGGGGCGGGGGGGCCCGCGATACGCAGTATTTT. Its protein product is CASSPGGGGARDTQYF.

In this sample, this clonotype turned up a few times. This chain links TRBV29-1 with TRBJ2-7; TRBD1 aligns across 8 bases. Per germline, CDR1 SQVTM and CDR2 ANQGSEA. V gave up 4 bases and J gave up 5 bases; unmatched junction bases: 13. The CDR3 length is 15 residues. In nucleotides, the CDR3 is TGCAGCGTTGCCCCGACAGGGGCGGTTGTCGACGAGCAGTACTTC. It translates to CSVAPTGAVVDEQYF.

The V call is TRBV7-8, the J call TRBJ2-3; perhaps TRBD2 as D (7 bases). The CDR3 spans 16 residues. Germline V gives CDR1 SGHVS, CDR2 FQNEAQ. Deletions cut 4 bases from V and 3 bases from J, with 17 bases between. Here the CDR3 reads CASSSNRGGSTDTQYF. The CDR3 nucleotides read TGTGCCAGCAGCTCCAATCGCGGGGGCTCAACAGATACGCAGTATTTT.

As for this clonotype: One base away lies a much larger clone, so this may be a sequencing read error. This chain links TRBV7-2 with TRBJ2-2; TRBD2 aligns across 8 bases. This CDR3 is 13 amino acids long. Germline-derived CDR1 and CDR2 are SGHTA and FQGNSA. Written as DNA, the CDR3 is TGTGCCAACGAGCGGGGGAACACCGGGGAGCTGTGTTTT. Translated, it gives CANERGNTGELCF. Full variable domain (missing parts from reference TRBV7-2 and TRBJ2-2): GAGVSQSPSNKVTEKGKDVELRCDPISGHTALYWYRQSLGQGLEFLIYFQGNSAPDKSGLPSDRFSAERTGGSVSTLTIQRTQQEDSAVYLCANERGNTGELCFGEGSRLTVL.

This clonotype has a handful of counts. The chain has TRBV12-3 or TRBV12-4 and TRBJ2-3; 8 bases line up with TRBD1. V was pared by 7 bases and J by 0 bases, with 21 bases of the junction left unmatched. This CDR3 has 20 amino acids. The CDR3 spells CASTSWTGPLPVSSTDTQYF. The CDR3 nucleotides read TGTGCCAGCACTTCTTGGACAGGGCCTCTCCCCGTCTCTAGCACAGATACGCAGTATTTT.

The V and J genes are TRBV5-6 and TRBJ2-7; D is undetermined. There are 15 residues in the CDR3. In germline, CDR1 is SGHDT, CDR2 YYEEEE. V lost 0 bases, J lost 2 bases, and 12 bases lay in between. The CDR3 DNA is TGTGCCAGCAGCTTGGGCGAGGCGTTACCCTACGAGCAGTACTTC. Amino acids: CASSLGEALPYEQYF.

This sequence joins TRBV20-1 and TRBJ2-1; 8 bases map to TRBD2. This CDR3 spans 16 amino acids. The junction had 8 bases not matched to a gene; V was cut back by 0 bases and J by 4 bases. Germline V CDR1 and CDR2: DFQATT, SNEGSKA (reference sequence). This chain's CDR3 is CSARESERGTYNEQFF. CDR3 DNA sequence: TGCAGTGCTAGAGAATCAGAGCGGGGGACGTACAATGAGCAGTTCTTC.

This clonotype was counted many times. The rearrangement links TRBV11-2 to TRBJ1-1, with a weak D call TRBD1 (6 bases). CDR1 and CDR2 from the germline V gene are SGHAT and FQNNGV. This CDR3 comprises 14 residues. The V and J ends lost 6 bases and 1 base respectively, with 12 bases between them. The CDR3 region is CASRSQGRNTEAFF. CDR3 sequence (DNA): TGTGCCAGCAGGTCACAGGGAAGGAACACTGAAGCTTTCTTT.

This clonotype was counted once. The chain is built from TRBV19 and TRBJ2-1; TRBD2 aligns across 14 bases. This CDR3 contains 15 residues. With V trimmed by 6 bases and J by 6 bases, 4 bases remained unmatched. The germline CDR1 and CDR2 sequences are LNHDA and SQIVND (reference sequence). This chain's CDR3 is CASSPTSGGVNEQFF. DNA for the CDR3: TGTGCCAGTAGCCCGACTAGCGGGGGGGTCAATGAGCAGTTCTTC.

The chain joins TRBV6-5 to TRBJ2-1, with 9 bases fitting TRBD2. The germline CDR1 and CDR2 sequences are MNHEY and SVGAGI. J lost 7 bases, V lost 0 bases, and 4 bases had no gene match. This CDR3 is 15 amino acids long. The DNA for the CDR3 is TGTGCCAGCAGTTACTCGGCGGGGGGGCAGAATGAGCAGTTCTTC. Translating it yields CASSYSAGGQNEQFF.

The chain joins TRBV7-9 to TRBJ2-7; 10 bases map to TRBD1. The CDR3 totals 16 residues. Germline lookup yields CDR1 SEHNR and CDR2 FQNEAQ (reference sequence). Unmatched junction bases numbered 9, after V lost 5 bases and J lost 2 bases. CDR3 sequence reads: CASSANRQGATYEQYF. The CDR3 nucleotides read TGTGCCAGCAGCGCCAACCGACAGGGGGCTACCTACGAGCAGTACTTC.

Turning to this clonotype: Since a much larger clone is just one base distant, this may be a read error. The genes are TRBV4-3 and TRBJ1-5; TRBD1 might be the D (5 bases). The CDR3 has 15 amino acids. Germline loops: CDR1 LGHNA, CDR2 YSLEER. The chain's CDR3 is CANSQDRGEGQPQHF. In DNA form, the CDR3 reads TGCGCCAACAGCCAAGATCGAGGGGAAGGTCAGCCCCAGCATTTT.

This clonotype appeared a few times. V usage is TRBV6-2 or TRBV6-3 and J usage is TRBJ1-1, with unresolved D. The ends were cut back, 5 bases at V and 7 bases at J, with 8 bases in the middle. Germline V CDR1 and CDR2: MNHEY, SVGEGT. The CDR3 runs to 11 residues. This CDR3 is CASSKDGEAFF. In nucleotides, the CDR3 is TGTGCCAGCAGTAAAGACGGTGAAGCTTTCTTT.

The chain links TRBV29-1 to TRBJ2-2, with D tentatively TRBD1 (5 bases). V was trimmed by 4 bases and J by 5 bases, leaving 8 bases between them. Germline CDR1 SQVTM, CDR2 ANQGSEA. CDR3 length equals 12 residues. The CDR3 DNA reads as TGCAGCGTTGTTCAGGGTACCGGGGAGCTGTTTTTT. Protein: CSVVQGTGELFF.

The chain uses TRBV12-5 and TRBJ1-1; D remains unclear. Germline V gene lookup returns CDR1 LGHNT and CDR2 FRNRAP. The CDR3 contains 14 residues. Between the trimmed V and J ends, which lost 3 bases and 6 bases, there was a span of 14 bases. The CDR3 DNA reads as TGTGCTAGTGGTTTTCACAGCGCCGGGGCTGAAGCTTTCTTT. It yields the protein CASGFHSAGAEAFF. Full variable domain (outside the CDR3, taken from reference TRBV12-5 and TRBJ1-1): DARVTQTPRHKVTEMGQEVTMRCQPILGHNTVFWYRQTMMQGLELLAYFRNRAPLDDSGMPKDRFSAEMPDATLATLKIQPSEPRDSAVYFCASGFHSAGAEAFFGQGTRLTVV.

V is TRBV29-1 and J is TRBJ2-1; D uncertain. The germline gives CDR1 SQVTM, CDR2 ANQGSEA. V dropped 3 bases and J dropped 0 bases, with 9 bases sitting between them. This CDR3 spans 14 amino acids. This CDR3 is CSVDVESSYNEQFF. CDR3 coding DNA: TGCAGCGTTGATGTGGAGAGCTCCTACAATGAGCAGTTCTTC.

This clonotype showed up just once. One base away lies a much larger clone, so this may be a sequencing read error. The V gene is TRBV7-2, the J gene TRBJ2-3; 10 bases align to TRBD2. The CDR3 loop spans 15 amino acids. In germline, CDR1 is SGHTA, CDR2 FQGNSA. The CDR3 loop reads CVSSSSGGDTDTQYF. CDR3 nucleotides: TGTGTCAGCAGCTCTAGCGGGGGTGATACAGATACGCAGTATTTT.

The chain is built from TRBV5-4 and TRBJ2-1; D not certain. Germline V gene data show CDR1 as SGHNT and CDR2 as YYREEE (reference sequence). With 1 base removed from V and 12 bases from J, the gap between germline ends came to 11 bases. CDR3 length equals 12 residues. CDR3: CASSLKGALQFF. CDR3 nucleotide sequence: TGTGCCAGCAGCTTGAAGGGCGCTTTGCAGTTCTTC.

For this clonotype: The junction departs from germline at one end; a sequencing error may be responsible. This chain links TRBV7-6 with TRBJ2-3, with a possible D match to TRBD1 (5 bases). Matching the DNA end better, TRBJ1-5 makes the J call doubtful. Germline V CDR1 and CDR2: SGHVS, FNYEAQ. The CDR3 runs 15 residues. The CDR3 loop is CASSPTGLGIDTQHF. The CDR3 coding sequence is TGTGCTAGCAGCCCCACGGGACTAGGTATAGATACGCAGCATTTT.

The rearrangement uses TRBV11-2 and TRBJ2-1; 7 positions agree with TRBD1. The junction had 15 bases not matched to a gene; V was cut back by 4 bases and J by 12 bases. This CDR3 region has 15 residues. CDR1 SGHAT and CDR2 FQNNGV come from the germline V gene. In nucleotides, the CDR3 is TGTGCCAGCAGCTACCCGGACAGGACGGGTTGGGGGCAGTTCTTC. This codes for CASSYPDRTGWGQFF.

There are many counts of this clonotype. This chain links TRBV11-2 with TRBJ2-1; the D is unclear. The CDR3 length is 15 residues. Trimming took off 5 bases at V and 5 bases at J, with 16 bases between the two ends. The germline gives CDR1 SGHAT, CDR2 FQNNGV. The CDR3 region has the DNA TGTGCCAGCAGCGACCGACAAAGCCTTAACAATGAGCAGTTCTTC. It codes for CASSDRQSLNNEQFF.

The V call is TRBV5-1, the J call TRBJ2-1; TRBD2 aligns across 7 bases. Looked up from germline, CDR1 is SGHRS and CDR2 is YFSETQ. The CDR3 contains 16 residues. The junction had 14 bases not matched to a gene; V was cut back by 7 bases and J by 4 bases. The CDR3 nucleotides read TGCGCCAGCTCGGTCAGCGGGCGGGGGTTTTACAATGAGCAGTTCTTC. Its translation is CASSVSGRGFYNEQFF.

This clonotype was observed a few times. The CDR3 coding sequence is TGTGCCAGCAGTTACCTGGGGAGGGGCGCTCGTGACACCGGGGAGCTGTTTTTT. Amino acid sequence: CASSYLGRGARDTGELFF. V is TRBV6-2 or TRBV6-3 and J is TRBJ2-2; 7 bases are shared with TRBD2. The J segment lost 3 bases and the V segment lost 2 bases, leaving 12 bases of the junction unmatched. Germline V gene sequence: CDR1 MNHEY, CDR2 SVGEGT. CDR3 length equals 18 residues.

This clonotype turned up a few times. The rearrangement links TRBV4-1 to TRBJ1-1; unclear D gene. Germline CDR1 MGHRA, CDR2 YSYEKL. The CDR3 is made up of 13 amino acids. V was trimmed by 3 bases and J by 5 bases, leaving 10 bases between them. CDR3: CASSQGRKTEAFF. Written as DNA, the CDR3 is TGCGCCAGCAGCCAGGGCAGGAAAACTGAAGCTTTCTTT.

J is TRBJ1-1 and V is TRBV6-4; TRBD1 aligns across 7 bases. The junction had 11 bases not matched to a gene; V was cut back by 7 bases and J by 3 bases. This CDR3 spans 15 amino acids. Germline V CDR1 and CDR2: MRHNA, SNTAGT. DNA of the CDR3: TGTGCCAGCACCCCCGGGACAGAGACGGACACTGAAGCTTTCTTT. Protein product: CASTPGTETDTEAFF.

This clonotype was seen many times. As DNA, the CDR3 is TGTGCCAGCACAGGGCTGGGGTACACCGGGGAGCTGTTTTTT. This encodes CASTGLGYTGELFF. This sequence joins TRBV6-5 and TRBJ2-2, with D perhaps TRBD1 (5 bases). The CDR3 has 14 residues. Germline CDR1 and CDR2: MNHEY and SVGAGI. V dropped 7 bases and J dropped 3 bases, with 12 bases sitting between them.

CDR3 sequence (DNA): TGTGCCAGCAGCCGACGGACAGGGGTCAATGAGCAGTTCTTC. Protein: CASSRRTGVNEQFF. V usage is TRBV14 and J usage is TRBJ2-1; 9 nucleotides agree with TRBD1. The V segment lost 4 bases and the J segment 6 bases; nucleotides outside the gene matches: 4. This CDR3 has 14 residues. Germline V CDR1 and CDR2: SGHDN, FVKESK.